This T cell receptor beta chain was documented in a study of shared clonotypes between healthy human individuals. Germline assignment: CDR1 SGHDN and CDR2 FVKESK. V dropped 0 bases and J dropped 0 bases, with 0 bases sitting between them. The CDR3 runs to 13 residues. Libraries were prepared by immunoSEQ multiplex PCR; TCRdb keeps only in-frame clonotypes and omits some of them. The sample carries about 380,000 clones, around 96% recorded once. Only one count was recorded for this clone. At the DNA level, this CDR3 is encoded by other sequences in the same sample as well. The sample consisted of memory CD8+ T cells sorted from blood. Subset: CD45RO+ cells pooled with CCR7-negative TemRA cells. The receptor comes from a man aged 30 to 39 in good health. V is TRBV14 and J is TRBJ1-5; D remains ambiguous. The CDR3 here is CASSQDSNQPQHF. The CDR3 region has the DNA TGTGCCAGCAGCCAAGATAGCAATCAGCCCCAGCATTTT.